These T cell receptor beta chains were read from a single sample in a study of immune evolution from preneoplasia to lung adenocarcinoma. Clones were sequenced by immunoSEQ multiplex PCR, and TCRdb holds only the in-frame ones, with some missing. Altogether fewer than 50,000 clones are present, under 80% being singletons, with the ten largest covering around 5%. The material sequenced was FFPE invasive lung adenocarcinoma tissue. The source is a person in their 60s with lung adenocarcinoma. Each CDR3 is given without its conserved first and last residue. Fields, in order: J gene, V gene, D gene, CDR3 protein. The D gene is left open where the match is weak.

>TRBJ2-3|TRBV6-1|NA
ASRGWGGATDTQY
>TRBJ1-5|TRBV18|NA
ASSPVVSNQPQH
>TRBJ1-5|TRBV2|NA
ASSGGPSQGRSNQPQH
>TRBJ2-3|TRBV19|NA
ATRGYSTDTQY
>TRBJ1-4|TRBV5-1|NA
ASSFDGEKLF
>TRBJ1-4|TRBV18|NA
ASRLPGAATNEKLF
>TRBJ2-2|TRBV2|NA
ASRGFDLTGELF
>TRBJ1-5|TRBV6-4|NA
ASSESSGAGNQPQH
>TRBJ2-3|TRBV30|TRBD2
AWRPSGRHYSSTDTQY
>TRBJ2-3|TRBV7-2|NA
ASNRDWFAEQY
>TRBJ2-7|TRBV7-9|TRBD1
ASSSGDRPYEQY
>TRBJ1-2|TRBV4-1|NA
ASYQGSYGYT
>TRBJ2-7|TRBV29-1|NA
SDPRGGGLYFRIHEQY
>TRBJ1-4|TRBV19|NA
ASSSPGKGSGEKLF
>TRBJ1-5|TRBV10-2|NA
ASSRTDKARPQH
>TRBJ2-5|TRBV6-5|NA
ATRKTLSETQY
>TRBJ2-7|TRBV2|NA
ASVQGLSYEQY
>TRBJ2-4|TRBV19|NA
ASSNVVLAKNIQY
>TRBJ2-7|TRBV7-8|TRBD1
ASSEIRGGAGYEQY
>TRBJ1-4|TRBV7-2|NA
ASGGQVGEKLF
>TRBJ1-4|TRBV5-1|NA
ASSFRLAATNEKLF
>TRBJ2-5|TRBV5-4|TRBD2
ASSWGLHQETQY
>TRBJ1-2|TRBV4-2|NA
ASSQEGGYT
>TRBJ1-2|TRBV2|TRBD1
ASSSLGGVGGYT
>TRBJ2-6|TRBV12-5|NA
ASGPDSSGANVLT
>TRBJ1-1|TRBV7-2|NA
ASSSSQINTEAF
>TRBJ2-7|TRBV7-3|NA
ASSFSPYEQY
>TRBJ2-7|TRBV7-8|NA
ASSLGGSGVVWEQY
>TRBJ1-5|TRBV7-2|NA
ASSLGPGNQPQH
>TRBJ1-1|TRBV11-2|NA
ASSLEVGGGF
>TRBJ1-4|TRBV30|NA
AWSRTTNEKLF
>TRBJ2-2|TRBV5-1|TRBD1
ASSSRDRTGELF
>TRBJ2-3|TRBV27|NA
ASSLSVGTDTQY
>TRBJ1-5|TRBV7-6|NA
ASSSNDGQPQH
>TRBJ2-7|TRBV7-6|TRBD2
ASSFGLAGVYEQY
>TRBJ2-7|TRBV27|NA
ASSLVLGSYEQY
>TRBJ2-7|TRBV9|TRBD2
ASSPGGGEQY
>TRBJ2-2|TRBV9|NA
ASSGAVVNTGELF
>TRBJ2-5|TRBV25-1|NA
ASSSETQY
>TRBJ2-5|TRBV19|NA
ASSRQETQY
>TRBJ2-5|TRBV28|TRBD2
ASSPMGLQETQY
>TRBJ2-5|TRBV7-9|NA
ASSLGQQETQY
>TRBJ2-2|TRBV11-2|TRBD1
ASSQRQGVTGELF
>TRBJ2-2|TRBV2|NA
ASSERPNTGELF
>TRBJ1-4|TRBV18|TRBD1
ASSPRTGSNEKLF
>TRBJ2-2|TRBV7-2|TRBD2
ASSETTGGPHTGELF
>TRBJ2-3|TRBV7-2|TRBD2
ASSQLAGGNTQY
>TRBJ2-4|TRBV2|NA
ASSVEAKNIQY
>TRBJ2-1|TRBV12-5|NA
ASGPDGTLDEQF
>TRBJ2-6|TRBV28|NA
ASSFGGTGANVLT
>TRBJ2-3|TRBV28|NA
ASRDPVDTQY